This T cell receptor (beta chain) derives from a study of blood T cell repertoires in COVID-19 (dated by TCRdb to the early 2020s). General notes on the study: The collaborator samples originated in the United States, Italy and Spain and spanned the acute and convalescent phases of COVID-19. The prospective study material was composed of cDNA or gDNA derived from T cells, B-cell-depleted T cells, or PBMCs. Deeply sampled blood TCRbeta repertoires from subjects exposed to, actively infected with, or recovered from COVID-19 were included in the dataset. A freely available public database, intended as a resource for researchers studying the immune response to SARS-CoV-2, is where the repertoires were released. The samples were drawn from two sources: the first 160 participants of the ongoing ImmuneRACE study, and fewer than 1,500 subjects contributed by 6 global collaborators. Nearly every sample came with metadata listing a de-identified subject ID, COVID-19 status, age in years and sex. Where available, HLA class I and class II types were taken from metadata supplied by the sample provider and were not determined by assay-based typing.

In the prospective study, participants were about 18 to 95 years old, resided in 20 to 30 geographic areas of the United States, and were enrolled through a virtual design. In the prospective study, cohorts were assigned on the basis of participant-reported clinical history obtained from a screening survey and a study questionnaire. Recovered participants in ImmuneRACE Cohort 3 were defined by two consecutive negative NP/OP PCR tests, clearance by a healthcare professional, or resolution of symptoms. Mobile phlebotomists in the prospective study collected whole blood, serum and a nasopharyngeal or oropharyngeal swab from every participant. Prospective study participants could optionally give additional blood draws and questionnaires over a roughly 2-month period. Before DNA extraction, prospective study blood samples were shipped either frozen or at room temperature. The V and J ends are trimmed by 4 bases and 3 bases, leaving 16 bases between them. According to the germline V gene, CDR1 reads LGHNA and CDR2 reads YNFKEQ. Reading from cysteine to phenylalanine, the CDR3 counts 15 amino acids. The entry retains the CDR3 DNA only, 45 bases that are in frame from base 1.

Comments on this clone: Its antigen is currently not known. Nothing much larger sits one base from this clone, and base qualities are not available.

TCRbeta CDR3 regions were amplified from genomic DNA using the immunoSEQ Assay, a bias-controlled multiplex PCR. Per the source publication's procedure: The number of nucleated cells in each sample was estimated from the amplification of reference gene primers within the assay. To quantify the absolute abundance of each unique TCRbeta CDR3 rearrangement, sequence reads were collapsed and filtered. For each sample, productive Simpson clonality was calculated as the square root of Simpson's diversity index over productive rearrangements. The table was pulled from immuneACCESS by TCRdb, which kept in-frame rearrangements only. Such tables lose some clones; where checked, under half of the loss comes from unresolved V genes, and the rest has no known cause. Clone size and V and J calls were adopted from that table, with D and trimming inferred from the DNA. The sample table contains fewer than 350,000 clones; only one count was recorded for less than 85% of them. The ten largest clones capture 2% to 3% of the sample.

Results and caveats for the whole study, not just this receptor: How much clinical and demographic metadata was included differed by source and by participant, and the metadata was provided uncurated.

The specimen sequenced was PBMCs or T cells enriched from blood (not recorded which). The rearrangement joined TRBV4-2 to TRBJ2-7, and possibly TRBD2, on 6 matching bases. The sequence was obtained from a woman between 45 and 65 years old who had recovered from COVID-19. The sequenced DNA is TGTGCCAGCAGCCCTACGGGGGAGTGGGGCTACGAGCAGTACTTC. Its protein is CASSPTGEWGYEQYF.